This TCR beta chain was recorded in a study of blood T cells in healthy people across ages. Then a second PCR, running roughly 7 to 11 cycles, was carried out with a sample-barcoded 5' primer and a J-beta primer mix. A single record per CDR3 protein comes from TCRdb applying MiXCR to the 5' RACE reads. The sample consists of approximately 800,000 distinct CDR3 sequences, about 37% of them appearing once. The CDR3 sequence is 14 residues long. The V gene lost 6 bases and the J gene lost 3 bases, with 15 bases spanning the gap. The germline gives CDR1 MNHEY, CDR2 SMNVEV (reference sequence). The TCR originated in a man younger than 30 in good health. Material: blood. The chain carries TRBV27 and TRBJ2-7; D might be TRBD2 (6 bases). The CDR3 coding sequence is TGTGCCAGCAGGGAAACCGGAGGGCACTACGAGCAGTACTTC. Protein: CASRETGGHYEQYF.